This T cell receptor (beta chain) came from a study of cytomegalovirus exposure and HLA in healthy donors. The CDR3 runs 15 residues. J lost 10 bases, V lost 2 bases, and 10 bases had no gene match. Germline CDR1 reads GTSNPN; CDR2 reads SVGIG (reference sequence). Study-level points and caveats: Among the CMV-associated chains, a few were confirmed in vitro as specific for CMV antigens. A missense variant in DCLRE1C was later tied to TCR beta V- and J-gene trimming.

The PCR ran on 60 Vbeta and 13 Jbeta primers. Some clones are missing from TCRdb's copy, which holds only in-frame ones; the method was immunoSEQ multiplex PCR. The table lists about 150,000 clones, 79% of them singletons, with under 4% in the top ten. A note on this clone: Its antigen is not known.

This sequence joins TRBV30 and TRBJ2-1; 11 positions agree with TRBD2. The sample consisted of PBMCs. This receptor was obtained from a human donor in good health. The CDR3 protein is CAWSLQTSGVGEQFF. CDR3 in DNA: TGTGCCTGGAGTTTACAGACTAGCGGGGTGGGAGAGCAGTTCTTC.